A selection of T cell receptor beta chains follows, all from one sample in a study of shared clonotypes between healthy human individuals. TCRdb's copy holds only in-frame clones and misses some; the assay was immunoSEQ multiplex PCR. In the table there are approximately 2,000,000 clones, about 94% of which are singletons. The specimen sequenced was naive CD8+ T cells from PBMCs. Every receptor here comes from a man aged 18 to 29 in good health. Some clones in this sample may be carry-over from other donors' samples. The CDR3 runs from the conserved cysteine through the conserved F or W. Each record gives: J gene, V gene, D gene, clone size, CDR3 DNA, CDR3 protein. The D gene is left open where the match is weak. The size field is filled for only some rows; it gives once, few, many or a size class.

j_call: TRBJ2-3
v_call: TRBV25-1
d_call: NA
clone_size: NA
cdr3_nt: TGTGCCAGCAGTGAATATCGATCCCTTAGCACAGATACGCAGTATTTT
cdr3_aa: CASSEYRSLSTDTQYF

j_call: TRBJ2-7
v_call: TRBV9
d_call: NA
clone_size: NA
cdr3_nt: TGTGCCAGCAGCGTAGTGCCCGCAGGCGAGCAGTACTTC
cdr3_aa: CASSVVPAGEQYF

j_call: TRBJ1-1
v_call: TRBV6-5
d_call: NA
clone_size: once
cdr3_nt: TGTGCCAGCAGTTACTCTGGGACGAGTCCCACGGCTTTCTTT
cdr3_aa: CASSYSGTSPTAFF

j_call: TRBJ2-5
v_call: TRBV27
d_call: NA
clone_size: NA
cdr3_nt: TGTGCCAGCAGTCATATGGGAGGCAGATCTTTGGCCCAGGGGGAGACCCAGTACTTC
cdr3_aa: CASSHMGGRSLAQGETQYF

j_call: TRBJ2-1
v_call: TRBV25-1
d_call: NA
clone_size: NA
cdr3_nt: TGTGCCAGCAGTGAAGTGTGGGGGGGGCAGGGTGAGCAGTTCTTC
cdr3_aa: CASSEVWGGQGEQFF

j_call: TRBJ1-1
v_call: TRBV19
d_call: TRBD1
clone_size: NA
cdr3_nt: TGTGCCAGTAGTCCTAGGACAGGGCTGGACACTGAAGCTTTCTTT
cdr3_aa: CASSPRTGLDTEAFF

j_call: TRBJ2-1
v_call: TRBV14
d_call: TRBD2
clone_size: NA
cdr3_nt: TGTGCCAGCAGCCAAGAACCCAGCGGGGGGGGGCCTCTGTTCTTC
cdr3_aa: CASSQEPSGGGPLFF

j_call: TRBJ2-3
v_call: TRBV6-1
d_call: TRBD2
clone_size: once
cdr3_nt: TGTGCCAGCAGTGAACGGGGCCCGACGGGGGGGGCAGATACGCAGTATTTT
cdr3_aa: CASSERGPTGGADTQYF

j_call: TRBJ1-4
v_call: TRBV29-1
d_call: NA
clone_size: NA
cdr3_nt: TGCAGCGTTGAAGACTCGACGGGGCTGGATGAAAAACTGTTTTTT
cdr3_aa: CSVEDSTGLDEKLFF

j_call: TRBJ2-7
v_call: TRBV5-1
d_call: NA
clone_size: NA
cdr3_nt: TGCGCCAGCAGCTTGGGGGTACGCTACGAGCAGTACTTC
cdr3_aa: CASSLGVRYEQYF

j_call: TRBJ2-1
v_call: TRBV29-1
d_call: TRBD1
clone_size: NA
cdr3_nt: TGCAGCGTCCACACAGGGGTCGCCTACAATGAGCAGTTCTTC
cdr3_aa: CSVHTGVAYNEQFF

j_call: TRBJ2-7
v_call: TRBV5-6
d_call: NA
clone_size: NA
cdr3_nt: TGCGCAACACAGAGGGGAGACAACTCCTACGAGCAGTACTTC
cdr3_aa: CATQRGDNSYEQYF

j_call: TRBJ1-1
v_call: TRBV5-1
d_call: NA
clone_size: NA
cdr3_nt: TGCGCCAGCAGCTTGGACAGCCCCTTGAACACTGAAGCTTTCTTT
cdr3_aa: CASSLDSPLNTEAFF

j_call: TRBJ1-4
v_call: TRBV7-9
d_call: TRBD1
clone_size: NA
cdr3_nt: TGTGCCAGCAGCCCGGGACAGGGAGTGAATGAAAAACTGTTTTTT
cdr3_aa: CASSPGQGVNEKLFF

j_call: TRBJ1-1
v_call: TRBV11-2
d_call: NA
clone_size: NA
cdr3_nt: TGTGCCAGCAGCGAAGGGCCCACTGAAGCTTTCTTT
cdr3_aa: CASSEGPTEAFF

j_call: TRBJ1-5
v_call: TRBV2
d_call: TRBD1
clone_size: NA
cdr3_nt: TGTGCCAGCAGTGAAGGACAGGGTCCCGATCAGCCCCAGCATTTT
cdr3_aa: CASSEGQGPDQPQHF

j_call: TRBJ1-2
v_call: TRBV7-8
d_call: TRBD1
clone_size: NA
cdr3_nt: TGTGCCAGCAGCTTCCAACCACGGACAGGGGATATCGACTATGGCTACACCTTC
cdr3_aa: CASSFQPRTGDIDYGYTF

j_call: TRBJ2-7
v_call: TRBV7-2
d_call: TRBD1
clone_size: NA
cdr3_nt: TGTGCCAGCAGTCCAATAAAGGGACAGAACTACGAGCAGTACTTC
cdr3_aa: CASSPIKGQNYEQYF

j_call: TRBJ1-2
v_call: TRBV5-1
d_call: NA
clone_size: once
cdr3_nt: TGCGCCAGCAGCCAAGTTGGAGTGGCAGTGGACAACTATGGCTACACCTTC
cdr3_aa: CASSQVGVAVDNYGYTF

j_call: TRBJ2-7
v_call: TRBV4-1
d_call: NA
clone_size: NA
cdr3_nt: TGCGCCAGCAGCCAAGGATGGACCGGGTCCGAGCAGTACTTC
cdr3_aa: CASSQGWTGSEQYF

j_call: TRBJ2-5
v_call: TRBV9
d_call: TRBD2
clone_size: NA
cdr3_nt: TGTGCCAGCAGCGGGGGACTAGCGGGAGTGGAGACCCAGTACTTC
cdr3_aa: CASSGGLAGVETQYF

j_call: TRBJ1-5
v_call: TRBV28
d_call: NA
clone_size: NA
cdr3_nt: TGTGCCAGCAGTTTCCCCCGTTGGCAGGTAGATAGCAATCAGCCCCAGCATTTT
cdr3_aa: CASSFPRWQVDSNQPQHF